These T cell receptor beta chains were read from a single sample in a study of cytomegalovirus exposure and HLA in healthy donors. Only in-frame clones appear in the TCRdb table, and some are missing; sequencing was by immunoSEQ multiplex PCR. The sample table sets out fewer than 75,000 clones. The material sequenced was PBMCs. These receptors all stem from a boy between 10 and 17 years old in good health and CMV-seronegative. Both conserved end residues are part of each CDR3. The order of the fields is V gene, J gene, D gene, clone size, CDR3 protein, CDR3 DNA. D genes are given only for firm matches. Clone sizes are given selectively: once, few, many, or a class where the clone is expanded.

TRBV30	TRBJ1-2	.	large	CAWTDQGAGYTF	TGTGCCTGGACTGACCAGGGTGCGGGCTACACCTTC
TRBV27	TRBJ2-7	TRBD1	.	CASSVYRQGREQYF	TGTGCCAGCAGTGTATATCGACAGGGGAGGGAGCAGTACTTC
TRBV25-1	TRBJ2-5	TRBD2	.	CASSTFSGKETQYF	TGTGCCAGCAGTACTTTTAGCGGGAAAGAGACCCAGTACTTC
TRBV30	TRBJ1-6	.	.	CAWSVRQGYHSPLHF	TGTGCCTGGAGTGTACGGCAGGGATATCATTCACCCCTCCACTTT
TRBV14	TRBJ1-1	.	.	CASSQVTGENTEAFF	TGTGCCAGCAGCCAAGTGACAGGAGAGAACACTGAAGCTTTCTTT
TRBV6-4	TRBJ1-1	TRBD1	.	CASSQQGRNTEAFF	TGTGCCAGCAGTCAACAGGGGAGAAACACTGAAGCTTTCTTT
TRBV19	TRBJ2-1	TRBD2	.	CASSPLAVNNEQFF	TGTGCCAGTAGTCCCCTAGCGGTTAACAATGAGCAGTTCTTC
TRBV14	TRBJ1-4	.	.	CASSPQGSWEKLFF	TGTGCCAGCAGCCCTCAGGGGAGTTGGGAAAAACTGTTTTTT
TRBV30	TRBJ2-1	TRBD1	.	CAWGTGTGNEQFF	TGTGCCTGGGGGACAGGGACGGGCAATGAGCAGTTCTTC
TRBV7-2	TRBJ1-5	.	.	CASSLAGADQPQHF	TGTGCCAGCAGCTTAGCGGGCGCAGATCAGCCCCAGCATTTT
TRBV30	TRBJ1-1	.	.	CAWRGLPNTEAFF	TGTGCCTGGAGAGGACTGCCGAACACTGAAGCTTTCTTT
TRBV5-4	TRBJ2-7	.	.	CASSPEGYEQYF	TGTGCCAGCAGTCCAGAGGGCTACGAGCAGTACTTC
TRBV19	TRBJ1-1	TRBD1	.	CASSMTGQDTEAFF	TGTGCCAGTAGTATGACAGGGCAGGACACTGAAGCTTTCTTT
TRBV5-1	TRBJ1-2	.	.	CASSSLNYGYTF	TGCGCCAGCAGCTCCCTTAACTATGGCTACACCTTC
TRBV14	TRBJ2-3	TRBD2	.	CASSQGASGATDTQYF	TGTGCCAGCAGCCAAGGAGCTAGCGGGGCTACAGATACGCAGTATTTT
TRBV29-1	TRBJ1-2	.	.	CSVEGFGARESANYGYTF	TGCAGCGTTGAAGGGTTCGGAGCCCGGGAGTCCGCTAACTATGGCTACACCTTC
TRBV5-4	TRBJ1-1	.	.	CASSLDLFNTEAFF	TGTGCCAGCAGCTTGGACCTATTTAACACTGAAGCTTTCTTT
TRBV5-8	TRBJ2-1	.	.	CATQDRFPIEQFF	TGTGCCACCCAAGACAGATTTCCAATTGAGCAGTTCTTC
TRBV12-5	TRBJ1-4	.	.	CASGLRQTQGNEKLFF	TGTGCTAGTGGTTTGCGCCAAACACAGGGTAATGAAAAACTGTTTTTT
TRBV7-3	TRBJ1-1	.	.	CASSPGQKPGLNTEAFF	TGTGCCAGCAGCCCAGGGCAAAAACCGGGCCTGAACACTGAAGCTTTCTTT
TRBV30	TRBJ2-7	.	.	CAWRRLRSAYEQYF	TGTGCCTGGAGAAGGTTACGGAGCGCCTACGAGCAGTACTTC
TRBV7-9	TRBJ2-1	TRBD1	.	CASSLSRGPYNEQFF	TGTGCCAGCAGCTTAAGCAGGGGGCCATACAATGAGCAGTTCTTC
TRBV27	TRBJ2-7	.	.	CASSYGGRGEQYF	TGTGCCAGCAGTTATGGCGGCCGGGGCGAGCAGTACTTC
TRBV30	TRBJ2-7	.	.	CAWRSAYEQYF	TGTGCCTGGAGGTCGGCCTACGAGCAGTACTTC
TRBV7-9	TRBJ1-2	.	.	CASSRGNYGYTF	TGTGCCAGCAGTAGGGGGAACTATGGCTACACCTTC
TRBV6-5	TRBJ2-7	.	.	CASSRDYEQYF	TGTGCCAGCAGTCGGGATTACGAGCAGTACTTC
TRBV2	TRBJ2-2	TRBD2	.	CASRGPRLAGGPSGELFF	TGTGCCAGCCGGGGACCTAGACTAGCGGGAGGGCCAAGCGGGGAGCTGTTTTTT
TRBV29-1	TRBJ2-7	TRBD2	.	CSVERGLAGKGSYEQYF	TGCAGCGTTGAACGAGGACTAGCGGGAAAAGGCTCCTACGAGCAGTACTTC
TRBV18	TRBJ2-5	TRBD1	.	CASSATGGVQETQYF	TGTGCCAGCTCGGCGACAGGGGGGGTCCAAGAGACCCAGTACTTC
TRBV29-1	TRBJ2-1	TRBD1	.	CSAEGTGDYNEQFF	TGCAGCGCCGAGGGTACAGGGGACTACAATGAGCAGTTCTTC
TRBV27	TRBJ2-7	TRBD1	.	CATGTGDPYEQYF	TGTGCCACGGGGACAGGGGACCCCTACGAGCAGTACTTC
TRBV15	TRBJ1-2	.	.	CAASGGVMYGYTF	TGTGCCGCCTCCGGAGGGGTTATGTATGGCTACACCTTC
TRBV16	TRBJ2-1	.	.	CASSPTNNEQFF	TGTGCCAGCAGCCCAACAAACAATGAGCAGTTCTTC
TRBV6-6	TRBJ2-7	.	.	CASSLGGNYEQYF	TGTGCCAGCAGTTTGGGGGGAAACTACGAGCAGTACTTC